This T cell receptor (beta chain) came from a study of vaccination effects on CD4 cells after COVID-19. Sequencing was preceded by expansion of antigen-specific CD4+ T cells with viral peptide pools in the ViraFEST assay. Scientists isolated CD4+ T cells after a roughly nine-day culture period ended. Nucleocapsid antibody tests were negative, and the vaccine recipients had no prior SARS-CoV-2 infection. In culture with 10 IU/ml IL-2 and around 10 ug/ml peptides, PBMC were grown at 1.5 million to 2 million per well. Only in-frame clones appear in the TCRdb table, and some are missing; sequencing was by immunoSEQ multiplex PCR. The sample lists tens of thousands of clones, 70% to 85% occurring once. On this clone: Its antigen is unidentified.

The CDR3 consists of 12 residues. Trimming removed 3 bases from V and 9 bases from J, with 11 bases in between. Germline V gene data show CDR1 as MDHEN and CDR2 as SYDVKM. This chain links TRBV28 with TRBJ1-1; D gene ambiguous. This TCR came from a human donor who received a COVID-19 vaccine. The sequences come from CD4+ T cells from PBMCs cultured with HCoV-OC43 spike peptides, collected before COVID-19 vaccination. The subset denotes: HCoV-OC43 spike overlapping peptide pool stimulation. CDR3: CASSFRGNKAFF. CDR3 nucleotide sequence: TGTGCCAGCAGTTTTAGAGGGAATAAAGCTTTCTTT.